The subject of this entry is one TCR beta chain. The antigen remains undetermined. The sample belongs to a study of response to subunit inactivated influenza vaccine. A single record per CDR3 protein comes from TCRdb applying MiXCR to the RT-PCR reads. The sample lists fewer than 700,000 distinct CDR3 sequences, around 13% occurring once. General study points: Only a handful of new T cells, the authors suggested, are recruited with each seasonal influenza vaccination.

CDR1 SGDLS and CDR2 YYNGEE come from the germline V gene. The V and J ends lost 2 bases and 5 bases respectively, with 13 bases between them. This CDR3 has 14 residues. Sequenced material: PBMCs from blood, taken 35 to 45 days after vaccination. This chain uses TRBV9 with TRBJ1-1; possibly TRBD1 for D (6 bases). This receptor was obtained from a man aged 50-60 years who received an inactivated influenza vaccine. In DNA, the CDR3 is TGTGCCAGCAGCGTTGGGACATTTAATACTGAAGCTTTCTTT. This codes for CASSVGTFNTEAFF.